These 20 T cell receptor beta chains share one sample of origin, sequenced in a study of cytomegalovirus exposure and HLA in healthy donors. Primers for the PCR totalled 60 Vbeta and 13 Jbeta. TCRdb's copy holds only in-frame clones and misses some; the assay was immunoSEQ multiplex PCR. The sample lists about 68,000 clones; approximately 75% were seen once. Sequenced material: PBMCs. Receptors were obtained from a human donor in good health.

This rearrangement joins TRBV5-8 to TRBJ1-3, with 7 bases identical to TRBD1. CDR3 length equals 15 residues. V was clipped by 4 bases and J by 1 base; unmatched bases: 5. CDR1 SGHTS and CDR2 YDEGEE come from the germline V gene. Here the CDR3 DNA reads TGTGCCAGCAGCAAGGGACAGTTTTCTGGAAACACCATATATTTT. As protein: CASSKGQFSGNTIYF.

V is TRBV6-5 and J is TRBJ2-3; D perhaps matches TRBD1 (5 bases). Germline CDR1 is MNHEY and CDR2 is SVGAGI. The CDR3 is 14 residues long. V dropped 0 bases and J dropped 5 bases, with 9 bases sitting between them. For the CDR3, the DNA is TGTGCCAGCAGTTACTCGATTCAGGGAGATACGCAGTATTTT. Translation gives CASSYSIQGDTQYF.

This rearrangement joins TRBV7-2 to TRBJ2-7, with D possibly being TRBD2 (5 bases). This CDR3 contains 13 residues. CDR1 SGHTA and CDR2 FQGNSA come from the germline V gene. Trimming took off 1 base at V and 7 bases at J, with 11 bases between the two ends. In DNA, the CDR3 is TGTGCCAGCAGCTTAGACGCAAGGAGGGAGCAGTACTTC. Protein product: CASSLDARREQYF.

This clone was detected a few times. The CDR3 loop reads CASSSDSNEQFF. The CDR3 DNA sequence: TGTGCCAGCAGTTCGGACAGCAATGAGCAGTTCTTC. The chain links TRBV5-4 to TRBJ2-1, with a tentative D call TRBD1 (6 bases). The germline V and J ends were trimmed by 5 bases and 6 bases, with 9 bases remaining between them. Looked up from germline, CDR1 is SGHNT and CDR2 is YYREEE (reference sequence). The CDR3 totals 12 residues.

CDR3 nucleotide sequence: TGTGCCAGCAACTCACTACAGGGGGCCACTGAAGCTTTCTTT. The encoded protein is CASNSLQGATEAFF. This rearrangement joins TRBV2 to TRBJ1-1, with TRBD1 identical over 9 bases. This CDR3 comprises 14 residues. Trimming at V came to 7 bases and at J to 4 bases, leaving 7 bases not matched to a gene. Germline assignment: CDR1 SNHLY and CDR2 FYNNEI.

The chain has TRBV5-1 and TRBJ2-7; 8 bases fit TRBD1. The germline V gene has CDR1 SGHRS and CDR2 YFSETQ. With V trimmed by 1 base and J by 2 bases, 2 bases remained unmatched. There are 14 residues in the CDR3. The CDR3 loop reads CASSLIQGAYEQYF. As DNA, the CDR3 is TGCGCCAGCAGCTTGATACAGGGGGCCTACGAGCAGTACTTC.

In DNA, the CDR3 is TGCGCCAGCAGCCCTGGTACAGGGGGCATAAATCAGCCCCAGCATTTT. Protein product: CASSPGTGGINQPQHF. This sequence joins TRBV5-1 and TRBJ1-5, with TRBD1 identical over 9 bases. Germline CDR1 is SGHRS and CDR2 is YFSETQ. The CDR3 is made up of 16 amino acids. V was clipped by 4 bases and J by 4 bases; unmatched bases: 9.

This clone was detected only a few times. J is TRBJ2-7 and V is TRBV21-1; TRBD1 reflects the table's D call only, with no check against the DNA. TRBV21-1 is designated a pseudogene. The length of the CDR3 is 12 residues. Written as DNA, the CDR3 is TGTGCCAGCACCAGGGGGCCGAGTGAGCAGTACTTC. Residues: CASTRGPSEQYF.

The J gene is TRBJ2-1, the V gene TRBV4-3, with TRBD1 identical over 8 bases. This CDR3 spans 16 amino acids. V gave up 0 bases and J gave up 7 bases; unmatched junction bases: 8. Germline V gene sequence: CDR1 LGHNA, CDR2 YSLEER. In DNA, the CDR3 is TGCGCCAGCAGCCAAGAATTACAGGGGGTATGGAATGAGCAGTTCTTC. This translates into CASSQELQGVWNEQFF.

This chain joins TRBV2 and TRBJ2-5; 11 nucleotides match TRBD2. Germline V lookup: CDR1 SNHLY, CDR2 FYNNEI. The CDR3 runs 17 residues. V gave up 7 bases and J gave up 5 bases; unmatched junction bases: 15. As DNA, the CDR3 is TGTGCCAGCATCGAACCCCATGCGGGACTAGCGGTGGAGACCCAGTACTTC. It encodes CASIEPHAGLAVETQYF.

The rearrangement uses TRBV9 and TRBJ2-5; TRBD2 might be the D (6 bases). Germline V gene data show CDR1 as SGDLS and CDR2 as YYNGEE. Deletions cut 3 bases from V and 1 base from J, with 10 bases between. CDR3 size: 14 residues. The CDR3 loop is CASSAQEGQETQYF. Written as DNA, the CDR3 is TGTGCCAGCAGCGCCCAGGAGGGCCAAGAGACCCAGTACTTC. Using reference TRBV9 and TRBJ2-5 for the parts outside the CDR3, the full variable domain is DSGVTQTPKHLITATGQRVTLRCSPRSGDLSVYWYQQSLDQGLQFLIQYYNGEERAKGNILERFSAQQFPDLHSELNLSSLELGDSALYFCASSAQEGQETQYFGPGTRLLVL.

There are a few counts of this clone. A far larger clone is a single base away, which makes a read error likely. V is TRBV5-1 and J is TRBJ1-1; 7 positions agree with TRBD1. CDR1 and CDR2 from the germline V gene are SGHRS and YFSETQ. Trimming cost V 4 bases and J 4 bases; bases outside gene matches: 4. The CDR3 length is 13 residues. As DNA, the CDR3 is TGCGCCAGCAGCCCCACAGGGGCCACTGAAGCTTTCTTT. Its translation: CASSPTGATEAFF.

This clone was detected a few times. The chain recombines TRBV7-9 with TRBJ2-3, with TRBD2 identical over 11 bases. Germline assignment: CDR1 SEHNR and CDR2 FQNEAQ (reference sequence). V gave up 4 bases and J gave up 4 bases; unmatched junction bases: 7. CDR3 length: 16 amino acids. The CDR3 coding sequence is TGTGCCAGCAGCTCCAAACTAGCGGGGGTGGCAGATACGCAGTATTTT. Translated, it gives CASSSKLAGVADTQYF.

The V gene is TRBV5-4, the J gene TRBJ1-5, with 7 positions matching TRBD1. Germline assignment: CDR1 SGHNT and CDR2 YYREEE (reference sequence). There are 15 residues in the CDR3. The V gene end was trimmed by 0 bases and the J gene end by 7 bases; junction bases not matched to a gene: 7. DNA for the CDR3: TGTGCCAGCAGCTTGGACCCGACAGGGTTGCAGCCCCAGCATTTT. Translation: CASSLDPTGLQPQHF.

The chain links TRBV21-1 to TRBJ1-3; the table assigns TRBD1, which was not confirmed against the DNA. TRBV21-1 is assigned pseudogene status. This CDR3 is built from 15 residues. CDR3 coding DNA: TGTGCCAGCAGCTCCACACAGGGGTTATTTGACACCATATATTTT. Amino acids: CASSSTQGLFDTIYF.

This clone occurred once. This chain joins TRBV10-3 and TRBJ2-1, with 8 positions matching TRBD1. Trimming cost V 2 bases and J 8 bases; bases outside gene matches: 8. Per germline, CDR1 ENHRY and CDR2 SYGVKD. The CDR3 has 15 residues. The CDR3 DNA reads TGTGCCATCAGTGAGAGGACAGGGAGGAGCGATGAGCAGTTCTTC. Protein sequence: CAISERTGRSDEQFF.

This CDR3 is CASSLGSVYEQYF. In nucleotides, the CDR3 is TGTGCCAGCAGCTTAGGTTCCGTTTACGAGCAGTACTTC. This chain links TRBV11-3 with TRBJ2-7; no clear D. This CDR3 comprises 13 residues. Germline V gene sequence: CDR1 SGHNT, CDR2 YENEEA. Trimming removed 1 base from V and 4 bases from J, with 8 bases in between.

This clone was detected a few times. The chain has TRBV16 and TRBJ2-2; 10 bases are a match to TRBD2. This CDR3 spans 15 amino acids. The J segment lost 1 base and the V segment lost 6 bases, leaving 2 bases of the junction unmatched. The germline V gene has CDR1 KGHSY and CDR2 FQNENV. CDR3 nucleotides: TGTGCCAGCAGTACTAGCGGGGAGAACACCGGGGAGCTGTTTTTT. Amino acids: CASSTSGENTGELFF. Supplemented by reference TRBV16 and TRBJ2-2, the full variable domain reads GEEVAQTPKHLVRGEGQKAKLYCAPIKGHSYVFWYQQVLKNEFKFLISFQNENVFDETGMPKERFSAKCLPNSPCSLEIQATKLEDSAVYFCASSTSGENTGELFFGEGSRLTVL.

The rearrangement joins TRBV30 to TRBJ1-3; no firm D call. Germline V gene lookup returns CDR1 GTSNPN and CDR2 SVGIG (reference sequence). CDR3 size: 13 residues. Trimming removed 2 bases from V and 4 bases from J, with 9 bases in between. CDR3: CAWSCGQGNTIYF. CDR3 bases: TGTGCCTGGAGTTGTGGGCAGGGAAACACCATATATTTT.

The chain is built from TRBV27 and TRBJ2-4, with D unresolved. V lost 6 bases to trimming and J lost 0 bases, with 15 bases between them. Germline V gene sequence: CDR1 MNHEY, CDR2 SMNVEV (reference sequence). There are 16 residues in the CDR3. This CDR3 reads CASSPNSDLAKNIQYF. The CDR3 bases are TGTGCCAGCAGCCCTAACAGTGACCTAGCCAAAAACATTCAGTACTTC.